This T cell receptor (beta chain) was obtained from a study of early T cells in non-severe SARS-CoV-2 infection. Trimming cost V 5 bases and J 1 base, with 11 bases left between them. Germline CDR1 SGHTA, CDR2 FQGNSA. There are 14 residues in the CDR3. Study results and caveats: VDJdb matching favored anti-spike CD8 responses, missing private and CD4 specificities.

Worth noting for this clonotype: The antigen is not known.

Molecules of cDNA were individually given unique molecular identifiers that were attached to them. Using its own MiXCR run on the 5' RACE reads, TCRdb lists one record per CDR3 protein. The data contain around 70,000 distinct CDR3 sequences, 9% to 10% of them singletons. The material sequenced was whole blood, taken at baseline. The chain employs TRBV7-2 and TRBJ2-5; D is perhaps TRBD1 or TRBD2 (5 bases each). This receptor was taken from an adult who was a healthcare worker with PCR-confirmed SARS-CoV-2 infection or an uninfected control (not recorded which). In nucleotides, the CDR3 is TGTGCCAGCAGCCTAGGGACGACCCAAGAGACCCAGTACTTC. Translated: CASSLGTTQETQYF.